This T cell receptor (beta chain) derives from a study of response to subunit inactivated influenza vaccine. Study-level results: With each seasonal influenza vaccination, the authors suggested, few new T cells are recruited.

In this sample, this clonotype turned up a few times. Its cognate antigen is unknown. The CDR3 extends over 13 amino acids. The germline V and J ends were trimmed by 3 bases and 1 base, with 9 bases remaining between them. Germline-derived CDR1 and CDR2 are SQVTM and ANQGSEA. TCRdb reprocessed the RT-PCR reads via MiXCR and lists one record per CDR3 protein. The sample contains roughly 460,000 distinct CDR3 sequences, about a tenth of which appear only once. The specimen comprised PBMCs from blood, sampled 45 days after vaccination. The chain recombines TRBV29-1 with TRBJ1-1; D not certain. The receptor comes from a man aged 50-60 years who received an inactivated influenza vaccine. The chain's CDR3 is CSVERQKNTEAFF. CDR3 nucleotides: TGCAGCGTTGAGAGGCAGAAGAACACTGAAGCTTTCTTT.